One sample yielded the 32 T cell receptor beta chains listed below, sequenced in a study of blood T cell repertoires in COVID-19. The method was immunoSEQ multiplex PCR; TCRdb's version includes in-frame clones alone and lacks a portion of them. Among a few hundred thousand clones listed, about 80% were seen once. Sequences were obtained from PBMCs or T cells enriched from blood (not recorded which). The source of these receptors is a middle-aged man who had recovered from COVID-19.

This chain uses TRBV19 with TRBJ1-5; a possible D gene is TRBD1 (5 bases). Looked up from germline, CDR1 is LNHDA and CDR2 is SQIVND (reference sequence). This CDR3 is 13 amino acids long. Trimming left V 4 bases short and J 6 bases short, with 10 bases between. The CDR3 DNA reads TGTGCCAGTAGTAACCAGGGTAGTCAGCCCCAGCATTTT. Translating it yields CASSNQGSQPQHF.

The rearrangement joins TRBV9 to TRBJ2-3; D unclear. This CDR3 is built from 13 residues. V lost 0 bases and J lost 4, with 6 bases in between. Germline CDR1 SGDLS, CDR2 YYNGEE. DNA of the CDR3: TGTGCCAGCAGCGTAGATGGGCCAGATACGCAGTATTTT. Protein sequence: CASSVDGPDTQYF.

The chain uses TRBV7-8 and TRBJ1-5; the D gene is possibly TRBD1 (6 bases). This CDR3 comprises 13 residues. Per the germline V gene, CDR1 is SGHVS and CDR2 is FQNEAQ. Between the trimmed V and J ends, which lost 5 bases and 6 bases, there was a span of 11 bases. The CDR3 spells CASSQDSIQPQHF. The CDR3 nucleotides are TGTGCCAGCAGCCAGGACAGTATTCAGCCCCAGCATTTT.

The J gene is TRBJ1-6, the V gene TRBV7-9, with D unresolved. Germline V gives CDR1 SEHNR, CDR2 FQNEAQ (reference sequence). The ends were cut back, 5 bases at V and 3 bases at J, with 8 bases in the middle. The CDR3 is made up of 14 amino acids. CDR3 region: CASSDGVYNSPLHF. The DNA for the CDR3 is TGTGCCAGCAGCGACGGAGTCTATAATTCACCCCTCCACTTT.

This sequence joins TRBV7-9 and TRBJ2-7, with D tentatively TRBD1 (6 bases). The length of the CDR3 is 14 residues. The ends were cut back, 11 bases at V and 2 bases at J, with 19 bases in the middle. Germline V gene sequence: CDR1 SEHNR, CDR2 FQNEAQ (reference sequence). CDR3 sequence (DNA): TGTGCCGTTCACATTCCGGGACATCCCTACGAGCAGTACTTC. This gives the protein CAVHIPGHPYEQYF.

The rearrangement uses TRBV6-1 and TRBJ2-7; tentatively, D is TRBD1 (6 bases). V was shortened by 1 base and J by 7 bases, with 14 bases between the two germline ends. In germline, CDR1 is MNHNS, CDR2 SASEGT. This CDR3 contains 14 residues. CDR3 region: CASSEGTVGIEQYF. The CDR3 region has the DNA TGTGCCAGCAGTGAAGGGACAGTCGGGATAGAGCAGTACTTC.

V usage is TRBV3-1 (or the pseudogene TRBV3-2) and J usage is TRBJ2-7; possible D gene TRBD1, 5 bases. The CDR3 consists of 17 residues. Trimming cost V 0 bases and J 0 bases, with 15 bases left between them. Germline CDR1 LGHDT, CDR2 YNNKEL (reference sequence). Written as DNA, the CDR3 is TGTGCCAGCAGCCAAGAGGGGCAGGAAGCAAGCTCCTACGAGCAGTACTTC. Encoded protein: CASSQEGQEASSYEQYF.

This sequence joins TRBV5-6 and TRBJ1-3, with D unresolved. CDR3 size: 15 residues. CDR1 and CDR2 from the germline V gene are SGHDT and YYEEEE. With 2 bases removed from V and 3 bases from J, the gap between germline ends came to 12 bases. CDR3 loop: CASSFRQAGGNTIYF. The CDR3 nucleotides are TGTGCCAGCAGCTTTCGGCAGGCAGGTGGAAACACCATATATTTT.

J is TRBJ1-1 and V is TRBV5-1; D perhaps matches TRBD1 (5 bases). CDR1 SGHRS and CDR2 YFSETQ come from the germline V gene. CDR3 length: 13 residues. V lost 3 bases and J 2 bases, leaving 8 bases between the germline ends. CDR3 sequence reads: CASSYTGNTEAFF. The CDR3 DNA follows: TGCGCCAGCAGCTATACAGGTAACACTGAAGCTTTCTTT.

The chain recombines TRBV14 with TRBJ2-7; 8 bases are shared with TRBD1. The CDR3 runs to 14 residues. Trimming took 4 bases from V and 5 from J; bases not matched to a gene: 7. Germline CDR1 is SGHDN and CDR2 is FVKESK. This CDR3 is CASSPQPGGNEQYF. The CDR3 region has the DNA TGTGCCAGCAGCCCCCAACCAGGGGGCAACGAGCAGTACTTC.

CDR3 loop: CASSPRVGDEQYF. The CDR3 DNA reads as TGTGCCAGCAGCCCCCGGGTCGGAGACGAGCAGTACTTC. V gene TRBV7-9 combines with J gene TRBJ2-7; D unclear. Trimming pared 5 bases from V and 5 bases from J, leaving 13 bases between. The CDR3 covers 13 residues. CDR1 is SEHNR and CDR2 is FQNEAQ in the germline V gene (reference sequence). The whole variable domain, remainder taken from reference TRBV7-9 and TRBJ2-7, is DTGVSQNPRHKITKRGQNVTFRCDPISEHNRLYWYRQTLGQGPEFLTYFQNEAQLEKSRLLSDRFSAERPKGSFSTLEIQRTEQGDSAMYLCASSPRVGDEQYFGPGTRLTVT.

The chain carries TRBV21-1 and TRBJ1-2. TRBV21-1 is assigned pseudogene status. CDR3 size: 14 residues. CDR3 sequence: CASSIRDWNYGYTF. CDR3 DNA sequence: TGTGCCAGCAGCATCCGGGACTGGAACTATGGCTACACCTTC.

The chain couples TRBV7-9 to TRBJ1-6; 7 bases fit TRBD1. The CDR3 sequence is 15 residues long. Germline V CDR1 and CDR2: SEHNR, FQNEAQ (reference sequence). With V trimmed by 6 bases and J by 7 bases, 9 bases remained unmatched. The CDR3 protein is CASSPPGQWNSPLHF. The CDR3 coding sequence is TGTGCCAGCAGTCCCCCGGGACAGTGGAATTCACCCCTCCACTTT.

This chain connects TRBV24-1 to TRBJ2-2; TRBD2 agrees at 8 bases. The length of the CDR3 is 17 residues. Germline V gene data show CDR1 as KGHDR and CDR2 as SFDVKD. With 2 bases clipped from V and 4 bases from J, the junction kept 8 bases outside the gene matches. The CDR3 loop reads CATSDWQRGTGTGELFF. In DNA, the CDR3 is TGTGCCACCAGTGATTGGCAGCGGGGGACGGGCACCGGGGAGCTGTTTTTT.

This rearrangement joins TRBV7-3 to TRBJ2-7; 9 bases agree with TRBD1. Germline V CDR1 and CDR2: SGHTA, FQGTGA. There are 15 residues in the CDR3. V gave up 5 bases and J gave up 5 bases; unmatched junction bases: 10. The CDR3 spells CASSPTGGANNEQYF. In DNA, the CDR3 is TGTGCCAGCAGCCCTACAGGGGGCGCAAATAACGAGCAGTACTTC.

The chain recombines TRBV2 with TRBJ1-1, with 9 bases that match TRBD1. The CDR3 is 12 amino acids. CDR1 and CDR2 (germline): SNHLY, FYNNEI. Trimming cost V 10 bases and J 4 bases; bases outside gene matches: 4. The CDR3 reads CAKETGGTEAFF. The CDR3 bases are TGTGCCAAAGAGACAGGGGGCACTGAAGCTTTCTTT.

The chain combines TRBV10-2 with TRBJ1-1; weak D call: TRBD1 (5 bases). CDR3 length: 12 residues. The germline gives CDR1 WSHSY, CDR2 SAAADI. Trimming removed 3 bases from V and 6 bases from J, with 8 bases in between. The CDR3 nucleotides are TGCGCCAGCAGTGATCAGGGCCCTGAAGCTTTCTTT. The encoded protein is CASSDQGPEAFF.

This sequence joins TRBV19 and TRBJ1-6; weak D call: TRBD1 (5 bases). V was trimmed by 5 bases and J by 8 bases, leaving 10 bases between them. The CDR3 spans 13 residues. Germline lookup yields CDR1 LNHDA and CDR2 SQIVND (reference sequence). The CDR3 sequence: CASSHRGDSPLHF. CDR3 in DNA: TGTGCCAGTAGTCACCGGGGGGATTCACCCCTCCACTTT.

This chain connects TRBV7-6 to TRBJ1-1, with D perhaps matching TRBD1 (6 bases). The CDR3 sequence is 16 residues long. V gave up 3 bases and J gave up 7 bases, with 21 bases separating them. Germline lookup yields CDR1 SGHVS and CDR2 FNYEAQ. As DNA, the CDR3 is TGTGCCAGCAGCTTCGGGTTGGGGGGGCGAGAGGGTGAAGCTTTCTTT. Translation: CASSFGLGGREGEAFF. The full variable domain, completed using reference TRBV7-6 and TRBJ1-1, is GAGVSQSPRYKVTKRGQDVALRCDPISGHVSLYWYRQALGQGPEFLTYFNYEAQQDKSGLPNDRFSAERPEGSISTLTIQRTEQRDSAMYRCASSFGLGGREGEAFFGQGTRLTVV.

The J gene is TRBJ2-3, the V gene TRBV29-1; D not certain. The CDR3 has 11 residues. Germline V CDR1 and CDR2: SQVTM, ANQGSEA. V gave up 7 bases and J gave up 4 bases, with 9 bases separating them. The CDR3 loop reads CSAKAADTQYF. Written as DNA, the CDR3 is TGCAGCGCCAAGGCGGCAGATACGCAGTATTTT.

J is TRBJ1-1 and V is TRBV10-1, with 12 bases lining up with TRBD1. Germline loops: CDR1 WNHNN, CDR2 SYGVQD (reference sequence). V dropped 4 bases and J dropped 8; count of bases not matched to a gene: 8. The CDR3 has 15 residues. CDR3 loop: CASSVGQGAIGEAFF. In DNA, the CDR3 is TGCGCCAGCAGTGTGGGACAGGGGGCGATTGGCGAAGCTTTCTTT.

CDR3 loop: CASSSYSLVGAFF. Here the CDR3 DNA reads TGTGCCAGCAGCTCTTACTCCCTCGTTGGAGCTTTCTTT. The chain couples TRBV7-6 to TRBJ1-1; D is undetermined. The CDR3 is made up of 13 amino acids. The germline V gene has CDR1 SGHVS and CDR2 FNYEAQ. Trimming pared 4 bases from V and 10 bases from J, leaving 16 bases between.

The chain employs TRBV12-3 or TRBV12-4 and TRBJ2-1; 8 bases are shared with TRBD2. J gave up 7 bases and V 2 bases, and 1 base lay outside the gene matches. The CDR3 runs to 13 residues. The CDR3 loop is CASSLRGGNEQFF. DNA for the CDR3: TGTGCCAGCAGTTTACGGGGGGGGAATGAGCAGTTCTTC.

CDR3 sequence reads: CASSYPRQGGYEQYF. The DNA of the CDR3 is TGTGCCAGCAGTTACCCCCGACAGGGAGGCTACGAGCAGTACTTC. The rearrangement joins TRBV6-5 to TRBJ2-7, with a possible D match to TRBD1 (7 bases). The V gene's germline CDR1 is MNHEY and CDR2 SVGAGI. V lost 2 bases, J lost 3 bases, and 14 bases lay in between. This CDR3 comprises 15 residues.

The chain has TRBV20-1 and TRBJ2-1, with D perhaps matching TRBD2 (5 bases). The ends were cut back, 3 bases at V and 2 bases at J, with 11 bases in the middle. Germline assignment: CDR1 DFQATT and CDR2 SNEGSKA (reference sequence). The length of the CDR3 is 14 residues. CDR3 sequence: CSASTGNTYNEQFF. DNA for the CDR3: TGCAGTGCTAGTACGGGGAATACCTACAATGAGCAGTTCTTC.

Concerning this clone: Other DNA sequences in the sample encode the same CDR3. The genes are TRBV5-1 and TRBJ2-3; no firm D call. Trimming removed 0 bases at V and 3 bases at J, with 11 bases between. Germline lookup yields CDR1 SGHRS and CDR2 YFSETQ. The CDR3 extends over 15 amino acids. CDR3 amino acids: CASSLGVTSTDTQYF. DNA of the CDR3: TGCGCCAGCAGCTTGGGAGTTACTTCGACAGATACGCAGTATTTT. Full variable domain (outside the CDR3, taken from reference TRBV5-1 and TRBJ2-3): KAGVTQTPRYLIKTRGQQVTLSCSPISGHRSVSWYQQTPGQGLQFLFEYFSETQRNKGNFPGRFSGRQFSNSRSEMNVSTLELGDSALYLCASSLGVTSTDTQYFGPGTRLTVL.

Only a few counts were recorded for this clone. The V and J genes are TRBV5-1 and TRBJ1-6, with 11 bases aligning to TRBD1. Germline assignment: CDR1 SGHRS and CDR2 YFSETQ. The CDR3 contains 15 residues. The junction had 8 bases not matched to a gene; V was cut back by 6 bases and J by 9 bases. The chain's CDR3 is CASTWGTGGSSPLHF. The CDR3 DNA reads as TGCGCCAGCACCTGGGGGACAGGGGGGTCTTCACCCCTCCACTTT.

V gene TRBV19 combines with J gene TRBJ2-1; D uncertain. V gave up 10 bases and J gave up 7 bases, with 17 bases separating them. The CDR3 totals 13 residues. In germline, CDR1 is LNHDA, CDR2 SQIVND (reference sequence). The CDR3 sequence: CANARRGANEQFF. CDR3 DNA: TGTGCCAACGCCCGTCGTGGTGCGAATGAGCAGTTCTTC.

The rearrangement joins TRBV9 to TRBJ1-4, with D perhaps matching TRBD1 (6 bases). The ends were cut back, 4 bases at V and 8 bases at J, with 18 bases in the middle. The germline V gene has CDR1 SGDLS and CDR2 YYNGEE. This CDR3 spans 15 amino acids. The CDR3 sequence is CASSPGQGFFEKLFF. In DNA, the CDR3 is TGTGCCAGCAGCCCGGGGCAGGGGTTCTTCGAAAAACTGTTTTTT. The full variable domain, in which reference TRBV9 and TRBJ1-4 provide the parts outside the CDR3, is DSGVTQTPKHLITATGQRVTLRCSPRSGDLSVYWYQQSLDQGLQFLIQYYNGEERAKGNILERFSAQQFPDLHSELNLSSLELGDSALYFCASSPGQGFFEKLFFGSGTQLSVL.

The chain has TRBV5-4 and TRBJ2-1, with D unresolved. The germline V gene encodes CDR1 SGHNT and CDR2 YYREEE (reference sequence). CDR3 length: 12 residues. V was clipped by 0 bases and J by 6 bases, with 4 bases between them. The CDR3 DNA reads TGTGCCAGCAGCTTGGCCAGCAATGAGCAGTTCTTC. It encodes CASSLASNEQFF. Complete variable domain (other parts from reference TRBV5-4 and TRBJ2-1): ETGVTQSPTHLIKTRGQQVTLRCSSQSGHNTVSWYQQALGQGPQFIFQYYREEENGRGNFPPRFSGLQFPNYSSELNVNALELDDSALYLCASSLASNEQFFGPGTRLTVL.

This clone appeared a few times. The V call is TRBV7-6, the J call TRBJ2-7, with 10 nucleotides matching TRBD2. In germline, CDR1 is SGHVS, CDR2 FNYEAQ. The CDR3 length is 13 residues. V was pared by 5 bases and J by 9 bases, with 7 bases of the junction left unmatched. The CDR3 loop is CASSPLAGARQYF. The CDR3 nucleotides read TGTGCCAGCAGCCCGCTAGCGGGAGCGCGGCAGTACTTC.

This clone was counted a single time. The chain carries TRBV19 and TRBJ2-3; D is ambiguous. V was shortened by 1 base and J by 0 bases, with 5 bases between the two germline ends. This CDR3 contains 14 residues. Germline V gives CDR1 LNHDA, CDR2 SQIVND (reference sequence). CDR3 in DNA: TGTGCCAGTAGTATAGGGGCTAGCACAGATACGCAGTATTTT. Protein product: CASSIGASTDTQYF.